The TCR beta chain described here comes from a study of control samples from healthy donors and cancer patients. V lost 7 bases, J lost 3 bases, and 9 bases stayed unmatched. The CDR3 loop spans 15 amino acids. Germline V gives CDR1 MNHEY, CDR2 SVGAGI. The method was immunoSEQ multiplex PCR; TCRdb's version includes in-frame clones alone and lacks a portion of them. The sample holds 170,000 or so clones, 85% to 95% seen once. This clonotype was sampled from a young woman in good health. The V and J genes are TRBV6-5 and TRBJ2-3; 8 bases align to TRBD2. Sample: blood. The CDR3 DNA follows: TGTGCCAGCACCTTAAGCGGGAGAGGGACAGATACGCAGTATTTT. As protein: CASTLSGRGTDTQYF.